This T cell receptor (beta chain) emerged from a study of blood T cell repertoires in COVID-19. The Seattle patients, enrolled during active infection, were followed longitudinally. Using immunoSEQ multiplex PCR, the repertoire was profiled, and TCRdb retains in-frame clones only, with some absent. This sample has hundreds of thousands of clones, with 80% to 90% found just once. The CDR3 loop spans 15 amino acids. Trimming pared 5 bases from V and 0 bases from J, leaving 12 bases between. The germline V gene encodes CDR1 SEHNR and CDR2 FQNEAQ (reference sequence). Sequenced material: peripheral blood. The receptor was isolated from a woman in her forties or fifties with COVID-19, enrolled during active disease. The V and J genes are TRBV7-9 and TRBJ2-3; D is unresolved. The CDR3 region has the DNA TGTGCCAGCAGCCCCTGGCTCGGGAGCACAGATACGCAGTATTTT. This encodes CASSPWLGSTDTQYF.